This T cell receptor (beta chain) was identified in a study of shared clonotypes between healthy human individuals (dated by TCRdb to 2019 to 2021). As for the study more broadly: The cohort comprised two women and three men aged 18 to 49 years. Each donor's leukapheresis produced roughly between about 0.9 and 9.5 billion PBMCs. To estimate repertoire size and how much clonotype sharing occurs between individuals, the study deeply sequenced the blood TCR repertoires of five healthy adults. Different laboratories and diverse techniques were used to prepare libraries and sequence TCR repertoires, to increase sequencing depth and limit assay-specific biases. For each donor, three plates each were used for CD4 naive and CD4 memory, two plates were used for CD8 naive, and one plate was used for CD8 memory.

The investigation overall reported the following: The small number of donors limited the genetic and exposure-history diversity represented. Based on pairwise subsampling, the degree of clonotype sharing among donors was expected to be affected by sequencing depth. Compared with non-shared clonotypes, the clonotypes found in all four sorted-subset donors had higher generation probabilities. Sampling was restricted to blood, and TCR repertoires in tissues likely differ from the TCR repertoires found in blood. About 5% of naive CD4, around 3.6% of naive CD8, roughly 2.4% of memory CD4, and 0.4% of memory CD8 clonotypes were shared across four donors. Naive subsets generally had larger estimated clonotype richness than memory subsets. Incomplete sequencing was indicated by rarefaction of sorted-subset datasets, despite the large sequencing depth.

For this clone: Its antigen is currently not known. Base qualities are not provided; no much larger clone lies one nucleotide away.

Using the deep immunoSEQ assay, TCR CDR3 regions were amplified from genomic DNA by multiplex PCR. Genomic DNA extracted from each cell subset was distributed evenly over all wells of several immunoSEQ 96-well plates, and each plate served as one replicate. For sorted subsets, roughly 200 ng of genomic DNA, equivalent to around 29,000 T cell genomes, went into each replicate PCR. Purified libraries were measured with a Qubit 3.0 fluorometer, size-checked on a Bioanalyzer 2100, and measured again with the KAPA Library Quantification kit. Every immunoSEQ 96-well plate was sequenced on a dedicated single-read 150-cycle Illumina NextSeq 550 flow cell. In the authors' own workflow: Because only junctional sequences without quality scores were contained in the immunoSEQ output, filtering matching that applied to full-length reads could not be performed. Sequences were annotated with PyIR, a Python wrapper for IgBLAST v1.9, using IMGT germline references to assign V/J genes and CDR3. Any read was removed if the V/J assignment was weak (E-value above 1e-6), the CDR3 was missing, or the read contained stop codons, out-of-frame junctions, or ambiguous translated residues. V3J clonotypes were defined as sequences sharing the same inferred V gene, J gene, and CDR3 amino acid sequence. Percentage overlap between repertoires was computed as shared unique clonotypes divided by the size of the smaller repertoire. Three approaches were used to assess repertoire richness: RTK rarefaction, the Chao1 estimator, and Recon v2.1 estimates of unobserved clonotypes. Generation probabilities for all TCRbeta clonotypes obtained by the gDNA method from a handful of donors were computed using OLGA. As stored in TCRdb, this immuneACCESS dataset retains in-frame rearrangements with V and J assigned. A fraction of the clones does not appear; measured against another copy, unresolved V genes explain less than half of the discrepancy, and the remainder lacks a known reason. The V and J calls and clone size were taken over from that table, and D and trimming were inferred from the DNA. The sample table lists hundreds of thousands of clones, around 72% of them with a count of one. Approximately 1.8% of the sample is in the top ten clones.

V has 5 bases trimmed and J has 1 base trimmed; junction bases matching no gene number 7. According to the germline V gene, CDR1 reads WSHSY and CDR2 reads SAAADI. Including cysteine and phenylalanine, the CDR3 has 15 amino acids. Only CDR3 DNA remains: 45 bases, in frame from the first base. The donors were healthy, HIV-negative adults who had no recently reported acute infections or vaccinations. Every donor was a Caucasian adult living in Nashville, Tennessee, USA. CD4+ T cells were enriched by magnetic negative selection; naive cells were then positively selected on CD45RA, and the negative fraction formed the memory subset. Blood was collected by leukapheresis, and PBMCs were isolated by Ficoll-Histopaque density gradient centrifugation and then cryopreserved in liquid nitrogen vapor phase. Purity and quantity of every magnetically sorted T cell population were checked by analytical flow cytometry. Each sorted fraction had its genomic DNA isolated and then quantified by UV absorbance on a Nanodrop 2000c.

The sequence is built from TRBV10-2 and TRBJ1-1, with TRBD1 identical over 7 junction bases. The TCR comes from a woman in her 30s in good health. Sequenced material: memory CD4+ T cells sorted from blood. This specimen's cell subset or site label, interpreted: CD45RA-negative fraction. At the DNA level, the sequence is TGCGCCAGCAGTAACCAAGGGACAGCGAACACTGAAGCTTTCTTT. Its amino acids are CASSNQGTANTEAFF.